The rows below give T cell receptor beta chains drawn from one sample of a study of T cell responses to AZD1222 COVID-19 vaccine. TCRdb keeps only in-frame clones here, not all; method: immunoSEQ multiplex PCR. Seen here are fewer than 120,000 clones, approximately 90% observed once, and the top ten hold around 3.3%. Specimen: peripheral blood, collected on day 0 of AZD1222 vaccination. The receptor set was obtained from an adult in good health. Both conserved end residues are trimmed from each CDR3.

TRBV5-1 | 13 | ASSTGASSYNEQF
TRBV5-6 | 12 | ASSSGTDRSQQY
TRBV2 | 9 | ASSGSYEQY
TRBV28 | 10 | ASSAPQGAST
TRBV4-1 | 12 | ASSQGDREGGYT
TRBV7-9 | 11 | ASSLGGSQPQH
TRBV5-4 | 11 | ASQLQETSTIY
TRBV6-6 | 11 | ASSNFQGYEQY
TRBV19 | 13 | ASSIWAGSGQPQH
TRBV6-4 | 12 | ASSDPFGGGGYT
TRBV9 | 12 | ASSVATEGQPQH
TRBV24-1 | 11 | ATSARGNTEAF
TRBV7-2 | 14 | ASSLARQVANYGYT
TRBV13 | 13 | ASSFRLDGNTEAF
TRBV6-2/TRBV6-3 | 13 | ASSPTAGQWDEQF
TRBV5-4 | 13 | ASSSQTGTYNEQF
TRBV24-1 | 12 | ATRGYGRDTEAF
TRBV11-1 | 13 | ASSSTSGGWHEQY
TRBV3-1/TRBV3-2 | 10 | ASSQDPETQY
TRBV18 | 12 | ASSPPRGSYEQY
TRBV30 | 10 | AWSVPPAEQY
TRBV9 | 12 | ASSVGQDGMFLH
TRBV5-6 | 13 | ASSRTMTGTQPQH
TRBV6-1 | 11 | ASSELGGDTQY
TRBV6-6 | 12 | ASSLRTSASEAF
TRBV9 | 12 | ASSPSPLQETQY
TRBV28 | 12 | ASRFDSGPYEQY
TRBV2 | 11 | ATSGSRNYEQY
TRBV19 | 13 | ASMPTGTPGNTIY
TRBV28 | 10 | ASSFWGGEQF
TRBV10-3 | 12 | AISDPGRNTEAF
TRBV6-5 | 13 | ASRSGTGDAFRQY
TRBV28 | 12 | ASSLIQGAGEQF
TRBV7-3 | 13 | ASSPGTGAIGEQY
TRBV9 | 11 | ASSATGLTEAF
TRBV7-3 | 14 | ASSPSAGRPSTPLH
TRBV6-5 | 13 | ASSSGTSGTETQY
TRBV19 | 13 | ASIDPGTGTNIQY
TRBV19 | 15 | ASSRASGSSGANVLT
TRBV7-2 | 13 | ASSLGAGGVDTQY
TRBV18 | 12 | ASSPGVEQETQY
TRBV6-5 | 12 | ASSSGWPNTEAF